What follows are 20 T cell receptor beta chains derived from one specimen sequenced in a study of blood T cell repertoires in COVID-19. Generated by immunoSEQ multiplex PCR, the TCRdb table keeps only in-frame clones and is missing some. The sample has about 86,000 clones, 85% to 90% seen once. Sequenced input: peripheral blood. Source of these receptors: a human donor in a cohort sampled during active COVID-19.

This chain connects TRBV14 to TRBJ1-4; TRBD1 is a possible D gene (5 bases). CDR1 SGHDN and CDR2 FVKESK come from the germline V gene. Between the trimmed V and J ends, which lost 2 bases and 0 bases, there was a span of 16 bases. This CDR3 region has 18 residues. The chain's CDR3 is CASSQRAGLLATNEKLFF. The CDR3 bases are TGTGCCAGCAGCCAAAGGGCAGGGCTCCTTGCAACTAATGAAAAACTGTTTTTT.

The V call is TRBV28, the J call TRBJ1-5; TRBD1 is a possible D gene (5 bases). Germline assignment: CDR1 MDHEN and CDR2 SYDVKM. The CDR3 contains 15 residues. Trimming stripped 6 bases from V and 1 base from J, with 13 bases between. The CDR3 is CASSPGGGSNQPQHF. The CDR3 DNA follows: TGTGCCAGCAGCCCCGGGGGAGGAAGCAATCAGCCCCAGCATTTT.

This clone was found once. This rearrangement joins TRBV20-1 to TRBJ1-2, with a possible D match to TRBD1 (5 bases). This CDR3 is built from 11 residues. The V and J ends lost 6 bases and 4 bases respectively, with 9 bases between them. Germline loops: CDR1 DFQATT, CDR2 SNEGSKA (reference sequence). The CDR3 nucleotides are TGCAGTGCCAGGGAGGGCTATGGCTACACCTTC. It encodes CSAREGYGYTF.

J is TRBJ2-7 and V is TRBV6-5; D unclear. This CDR3 has 13 amino acids. The germline V and J ends were trimmed by 5 bases and 3 bases, with 11 bases remaining between them. CDR1 is MNHEY, CDR2 SVGAGI, per germline. In nucleotides, the CDR3 is TGTGCCAGCAGTACACCGAGGAACTACGAGCAGTACTTC. It translates to CASSTPRNYEQYF.

Notes on this clone: Other DNA sequences within the sample encode an identical CDR3. This rearrangement joins TRBV5-1 to TRBJ2-7; D is perhaps TRBD1 (5 bases). Trimming cost V 1 base and J 3 bases, with 5 bases left between them. The CDR3 totals 12 residues. CDR1 and CDR2 from the germline V gene are SGHRS and YFSETQ. In nucleotides, the CDR3 is TGCGCCAGCAGCTTGACAGGCTACGAGCAGTACTTC. Translated: CASSLTGYEQYF. Full variable domain (missing parts from reference TRBV5-1 and TRBJ2-7): KAGVTQTPRYLIKTRGQQVTLSCSPISGHRSVSWYQQTPGQGLQFLFEYFSETQRNKGNFPGRFSGRQFSNSRSEMNVSTLELGDSALYLCASSLTGYEQYFGPGTRLTVT.

The genes are TRBV3-1 (or the pseudogene TRBV3-2) and TRBJ2-6; perhaps TRBD1 as D (5 bases). The CDR3 runs to 15 residues. Germline CDR1 reads LGHDT; CDR2 reads YNNKEL (reference sequence). The V and J ends lost 5 bases and 2 bases respectively, with 10 bases between them. CDR3 in amino acids: CASSIRQTGANVLTF. Written as DNA, the CDR3 is TGTGCCAGCAGCATCCGACAGACTGGGGCCAACGTCCTGACTTTC.

The J gene is TRBJ2-3, the V gene TRBV6-6, with TRBD2 as a possible D gene (6 bases). This CDR3 is 16 amino acids long. The V end was cut by 6 bases, the J end by 2 bases, with 18 bases between. CDR1 and CDR2 (germline): MNHNY, SVGAGI (reference sequence). CDR3 protein: CASSQRTGVPTDTQYF. The CDR3 coding sequence is TGTGCCAGCAGCCAGAGGACGGGAGTCCCCACAGATACGCAGTATTTT.

A single count supports this clone. The chain recombines TRBV5-1 with TRBJ1-1; no definite D call. Germline loops: CDR1 SGHRS, CDR2 YFSETQ. There are 12 residues in the CDR3. Trimming removed 3 bases from V and 1 base from J, with 4 bases in between. The CDR3 bases are TGCGCCAGCAGCTCCGGGAACACTGAAGCTTTCTTT. Its translation is CASSSGNTEAFF.

The V call is TRBV7-2, the J call TRBJ2-1; 7 positions agree with TRBD2. The CDR3 covers 16 residues. Looked up from germline, CDR1 is SGHTA and CDR2 is FQGNSA. V shed 3 bases and J 1 base; nucleotides not matched to a gene: 6. Here the CDR3 reads CASSFIGGRSYNEQFF. The CDR3 coding sequence is TGTGCCAGCAGCTTTATCGGCGGGAGATCCTACAATGAGCAGTTCTTC.

The chain links TRBV27 to TRBJ2-1, with TRBD2 matching over 10 bases. V shed 2 bases and J 8 bases; nucleotides not matched to a gene: 6. CDR1 MNHEY and CDR2 SMNVEV come from the germline V gene (reference sequence). The CDR3 totals 15 residues. CDR3 nucleotide sequence: TGTGCCAGCAGTTTAAGCGGGAGGGCCATCGATGAGCAGTTCTTC. Its translation: CASSLSGRAIDEQFF.

The chain recombines TRBV21-1 with TRBJ2-1; the table gives TRBD2 as D, unverified against the DNA. TRBV21-1 is designated a pseudogene. The CDR3 is 16 amino acids. The CDR3 here is CASRGFAGKLGNEQFF. The CDR3 DNA follows: TGTGCCAGCAGAGGTTTCGCGGGAAAGTTAGGAAATGAGCAGTTCTTC.

This clone has more than one count but fewer than ten. The chain has TRBV18 and TRBJ1-5; 12 bases are shared with TRBD1. The ends lost 2 bases at V and 3 bases at J; junction bases unmatched: 11. Germline V gene lookup returns CDR1 KGHSH and CDR2 LQKENI. CDR3 length: 19 amino acids. The CDR3 region has the DNA TGTGCCAGCTCACCATTACCCTCCGGGACAGGGGGCATCAATCAGCCCCAGCATTTT. This gives the protein CASSPLPSGTGGINQPQHF.

The chain recombines TRBV5-1 with TRBJ2-2, with 10 positions matching TRBD1. Germline V gene lookup returns CDR1 SGHRS and CDR2 YFSETQ. V lost 4 bases to trimming and J lost 4 bases; unmatched junction nucleotides: 7. This CDR3 has 16 residues. In DNA, the CDR3 is TGCGCCAGCAGCCTGCGGACAGGGGGGGCCACCGGGGAGCTGTTTTTT. This codes for CASSLRTGGATGELFF. The full variable domain, completed using reference TRBV5-1 and TRBJ2-2, is KAGVTQTPRYLIKTRGQQVTLSCSPISGHRSVSWYQQTPGQGLQFLFEYFSETQRNKGNFPGRFSGRQFSNSRSEMNVSTLELGDSALYLCASSLRTGGATGELFFGEGSRLTVL.

The CDR3 DNA reads TGCGCCAGCAGTTCTCGCGGACAGGGGGCTGATGCTGAAGCTTTCTTT. Translating it yields CASSSRGQGADAEAFF. The V gene is TRBV5-1, the J gene TRBJ1-1; the match to TRBD1 covers 11 bases. CDR1 is SGHRS and CDR2 is YFSETQ in the germline V gene. The V gene end was trimmed by 5 bases and the J gene end by 6 bases; junction bases not matched to a gene: 12. This CDR3 region has 16 residues. The full variable domain, its missing parts supplied by reference TRBV5-1 and TRBJ1-1, is KAGVTQTPRYLIKTRGQQVTLSCSPISGHRSVSWYQQTPGQGLQFLFEYFSETQRNKGNFPGRFSGRQFSNSRSEMNVSTLELGDSALYLCASSSRGQGADAEAFFGQGTRLTVV.

The chain carries TRBV28 and TRBJ2-5; TRBD2 aligns across 8 bases. J lost 5 bases, V lost 7 bases, and 6 bases had no gene match. This CDR3 is built from 13 residues. Germline CDR1 is MDHEN and CDR2 is SYDVKM. Here the CDR3 DNA reads TGTGCCAGCATACAAGGCGGGGGGGAGACCCAGTACTTC. It specifies CASIQGGGETQYF.

This sequence joins TRBV3-1 (or the pseudogene TRBV3-2) and TRBJ1-1; maybe TRBD1 (6 bases). The CDR3 has 14 amino acids. Looked up from germline, CDR1 is LGHDT and CDR2 is YNNKEL (reference sequence). Trimming removed 2 bases from V and 7 bases from J, with 14 bases in between. As DNA, the CDR3 is TGTGCCAGCAGCCAAAACAGGGAGGGGGGTGAAGCTTTCTTT. Protein product: CASSQNREGGEAFF.

V is TRBV28 and J is TRBJ2-5; the match to TRBD1 covers 8 bases. The CDR3 extends over 15 amino acids. The V segment lost 5 bases and the J segment 5 bases; nucleotides outside the gene matches: 10. The germline gives CDR1 MDHEN, CDR2 SYDVKM. The CDR3 coding sequence is TGTGCCAGCAGTCCCGCGACAGGGGATGGGGAGACCCAGTACTTC. Amino acid sequence: CASSPATGDGETQYF.

This chain connects TRBV21-1 to TRBJ1-1; TRBD1 is taken as the D call from the table, unchecked against the DNA. TRBV21-1 is a pseudogene segment. The CDR3 is 14 amino acids. This chain's CDR3 is CASSKGMGHTEAFF. CDR3 DNA: TGTGCCAGCAGCAAGGGGATGGGGCACACTGAAGCTTTCTTT.

Of note for this clone: Mismatch with germline at one junction end may stem from a read error. The chain couples TRBV3-1 (or the pseudogene TRBV3-2) to TRBJ2-5, with TRBD2 as a possible D gene (6 bases). The germline gives CDR1 LGHDT, CDR2 YNNKEL (reference sequence). The CDR3 has 12 residues. Here the CDR3 DNA reads TGTGCCAGCAGCCAGAAGGGGACTCGACCTAACTTC. Protein sequence: CASSQKGTRPNF.

This chain joins TRBV10-3 and TRBJ1-2; D call uncertain. The CDR3 covers 13 residues. V lost 5 bases to trimming and J lost 7 bases, with 14 bases between them. CDR1 is ENHRY, CDR2 SYGVKD, per germline. For the CDR3, the DNA is TGTGCCATCAGTCCCGTCGGGGAGGGTGGCTACACCTTC. This codes for CAISPVGEGGYTF.